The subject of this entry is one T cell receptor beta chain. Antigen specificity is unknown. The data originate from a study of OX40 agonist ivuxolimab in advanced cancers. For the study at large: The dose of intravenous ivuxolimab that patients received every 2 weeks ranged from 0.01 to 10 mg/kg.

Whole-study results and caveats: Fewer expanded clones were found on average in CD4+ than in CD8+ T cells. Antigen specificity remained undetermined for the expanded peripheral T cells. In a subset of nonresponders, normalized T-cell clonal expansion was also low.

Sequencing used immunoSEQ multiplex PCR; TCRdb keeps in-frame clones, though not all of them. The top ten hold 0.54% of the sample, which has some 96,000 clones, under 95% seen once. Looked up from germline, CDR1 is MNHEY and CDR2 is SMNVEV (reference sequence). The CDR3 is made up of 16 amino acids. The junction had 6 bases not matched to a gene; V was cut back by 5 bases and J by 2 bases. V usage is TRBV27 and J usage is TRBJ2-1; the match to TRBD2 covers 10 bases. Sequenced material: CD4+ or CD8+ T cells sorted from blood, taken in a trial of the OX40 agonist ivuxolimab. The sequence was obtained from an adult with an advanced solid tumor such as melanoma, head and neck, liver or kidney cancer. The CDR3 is CASSPLSGRAYNEQFF. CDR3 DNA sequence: TGTGCCAGCAGTCCTTTAAGCGGGAGGGCCTACAATGAGCAGTTCTTC.